A selection of T cell receptor beta chains follows, all from one sample in a study of T cells in Graves' hyperthyroidism and ophthalmopathy. Via MiXCR, TCRdb re-called the multiplex PCR reads, giving one row per CDR3 protein. The table lists about 570,000 distinct CDR3 sequences, around 42% of them singletons. Sequencing input: peripheral blood or thyroid tissue (not recorded which). The receptors shown here come from an adult woman with Graves' disease, either hyperthyroidism or ophthalmopathy (not recorded which). The CDR3 runs from the conserved cysteine through the conserved F or W. Each record gives: J gene, D gene, clone size, V gene, CDR3 protein, CDR3 DNA. A D gene is named only where the DNA matches it firmly. Clone size is given for some rows only: seen once, a few or many times, or a class if the clone is expanded.

TRBJ1-5 TRBD1 - TRBV15 CATSKLGQVNQPQHF TGTGCCACCAGCAAACTGGGACAGGTCAATCAGCCCCAGCATTTT
TRBJ1-2 - many TRBV12-3/TRBV12-4 CASSPDSVYGYTF TGTGCCAGCAGTCCCGACAGCGTCTATGGCTACACCTTC
TRBJ2-5 TRBD1 - TRBV7-6 CASSLFPPGTDQETQYF TGTGCCAGCAGCTTATTCCCCCCCGGGACAGACCAAGAGACCCAGTACTTC
TRBJ2-2 - many TRBV5-1 CASSLARLSTGELFF TGCGCCAGCAGCTTGGCCCGTCTATCCACCGGGGAGCTGTTTTTT
TRBJ1-1 - - TRBV11-2 CASSLSRDKFTEAFF TGTGCCAGCAGCCTGTCCAGGGACAAGTTCACTGAAGCTTTCTTT
TRBJ2-7 - many TRBV20-1 CSARRYFQYEQYF TGCAGTGCTAGAAGGTACTTTCAGTACGAGCAGTACTTC
TRBJ2-7 - - TRBV6-5 CASSYDSPSAGYEQYF TGTGCCAGCAGTTACGACAGTCCCTCCGCGGGCTACGAGCAGTACTTC
TRBJ1-1 - - TRBV5-7 CASIPLGLREGPEPFF TGTGCCAGCATCCCACTCGGGCTCCGGGAAGGTCCTGAACCTTTCTTT
TRBJ2-7 TRBD2 many TRBV7-9 CASTPRGSGVYEQYF TGTGCCAGCACCCCGCGGGGTAGCGGGGTCTACGAGCAGTACTTC
TRBJ2-6 - - TRBV9 CASSVDGSRPLRSGANVLTF TGTGCCAGCAGCGTAGACGGGAGCAGACCCCTAAGGAGTGGGGCCAACGTCCTGACTTTC
TRBJ1-3 - - TRBV28 CASSFEGRNTIYF TGTGCCAGCAGTTTCGAGGGGAGAAACACCATATATTTT
TRBJ1-6 TRBD1 - TRBV24-1 CATSDPLGGQGKAPLHF TGTGCCACCAGTGACCCCTTGGGCGGACAGGGGAAGGCACCCCTCCACTTT
TRBJ2-7 TRBD2 many TRBV14 CASSHYLADQYEQYF TGTGCCAGCAGCCATTACCTAGCGGACCAATACGAGCAGTACTTC
TRBJ2-7 - many TRBV7-9 CASSLDDSYEQYF TGTGCCAGCAGCTTAGATGACTCCTACGAGCAGTACTTC
TRBJ2-5 TRBD1 - TRBV6-6 CASSLDRVQPQYF TGTGCCAGCAGTTTAGACAGGGTTCAGCCCCAGTACTTC
TRBJ1-4 TRBD1 once TRBV20-1 CSGMGQGDEKLFF TGCAGTGGCATGGGACAGGGGGACGAAAAACTGTTTTTT
TRBJ1-5 - - TRBV2 CASSLPRRGEPQHF TGTGCCAGCAGTTTACCCCGTAGGGGTGAGCCCCAGCATTTT
TRBJ1-5 - - TRBV7-9 CASSHTGQPQHF TGTGCCAGCAGCCATACAGGGCAGCCCCAGCATTTT
TRBJ2-2 - many TRBV10-3 CAISEWVGKDTGELFF TGTGCCATCAGTGAGTGGGTAGGGAAGGACACCGGGGAGCTGTTTTTT
TRBJ1-1 - - TRBV19 CASSSGGVAEAFF TGTGCCAGTAGTAGTGGGGGTGTCGCTGAAGCTTTCTTT
TRBJ1-4 TRBD1 - TRBV29-1 CSVPGQGSEKLFF TGCAGCGTCCCGGGACAGGGCAGTGAAAAACTGTTTTTT
TRBJ1-1 - - TRBV2 CASRYGVNTEAFF TGTGCCAGCAGGTATGGGGTGAACACTGAAGCTTTCTTT
TRBJ2-2 TRBD1 once TRBV2 CASRWDSSLAGELFF TGTGCCAGCAGGTGGGACAGTTCGCTCGCCGGGGAGCTGTTTTTT
TRBJ2-7 - many TRBV4-1 CASSKGTSYEQYF TGCGCCAGCAGTAAAGGGACTTCCTACGAGCAGTACTTC
TRBJ1-5 - many TRBV11-2 CASSLDFSQPQHF TGTGCCAGCAGCTTAGATTTCAGTCAGCCCCAGCATTTT
TRBJ1-6 - few TRBV7-9 CASSPDSRFTPLHF TGTGCCAGCAGTCCTGACAGTCGATTCACGCCCCTCCACTTT
TRBJ2-7 - - TRBV20-1 CSAPPGPMNHEQYF TGCAGTGCTCCGCCGGGACCCATGAACCACGAGCAGTACTTC
TRBJ2-2 - - TRBV5-1 CASPPGGGNTGELFF TGCGCCAGCCCCCCCGGGGGAGGCAACACCGGGGAGCTGTTTTTT
TRBJ1-5 - many TRBV19 CASSVRGGNQPQHF TGTGCCAGTAGTGTAAGGGGAGGTAATCAGCCCCAGCATTTT
TRBJ1-5 - many TRBV20-1 CSARDGHLEGNQPQHF TGCAGTGCTAGAGATGGTCATCTGGAGGGAAATCAGCCCCAGCATTTT
TRBJ2-2 - once TRBV5-1 CASTPRGTGELFF TGCGCCAGCACCCCGCGAGGCACCGGGGAGCTGTTTTTT
TRBJ1-2 - - TRBV6-5 CASSYSSIGNYGYTF TGTGCCAGCAGTTACTCTTCCATAGGGAACTATGGCTACACCTTC
TRBJ1-1 - many TRBV5-5 CASSSYGRNTEAFF TGTGCCAGCAGCTCTTACGGGAGGAACACTGAAGCTTTCTTT
TRBJ1-1 - - TRBV30 CAWSVQDEAFF TGTGCCTGGAGTGTTCAAGATGAAGCTTTCTTT
TRBJ2-7 - - TRBV7-9 CASSLEAGRGSYEQYF TGTGCCAGCAGCCTAGAAGCGGGAAGGGGGTCCTACGAGCAGTACTTC
TRBJ2-2 TRBD1 once TRBV24-1 CATATGGDRAVYNTGELFF TGTGCCACGGCGACAGGGGGCGATCGTGCAGTATACAACACCGGGGAGCTGTTTTTT
TRBJ2-7 - - TRBV4-2 CASSQDPQGARDEQYF TGTGCCAGCAGCCAAGATCCCCAGGGAGCCCGAGATGAGCAGTACTTC
TRBJ1-2 - few TRBV25-1 CASSGTDRLVPVYGYTF TGTGCCAGCAGTGGGACAGACAGGTTAGTACCCGTCTATGGCTACACCTTC
TRBJ1-1 TRBD1 - TRBV9 CAQDRVYTEAFF TGTGCTCAGGACAGGGTTTACACTGAAGCTTTCTTT
TRBJ1-6 TRBD1 - TRBV7-9 CASSFNDRASPLHF TGTGCCAGCAGTTTCAATGACAGGGCTTCACCCCTCCACTTT
TRBJ1-6 - - TRBV7-9 CASSPDRYNSPLHF TGTGCCAGCAGTCCTGACAGGTATAATTCACCCCTCCACTTT
TRBJ2-7 TRBD1 many TRBV14 CASSQLRQGPYYEQYF TGTGCCAGCAGTCAACTCCGACAGGGACCCTACTACGAGCAGTACTTC
TRBJ2-5 - few TRBV7-3 CASSLTPGAQETQYF TGTGCCAGCAGCTTAACCCCAGGGGCACAAGAGACCCAGTACTTC
TRBJ2-5 TRBD2 many TRBV5-1 CASSTGTSDETQYF TGCGCCAGCAGCACGGGGACTAGCGATGAGACCCAGTACTTC
TRBJ1-4 TRBD1 once TRBV12-3/TRBV12-4 CASSFRQGAQEKLFF TGTGCCAGCAGTTTCAGACAGGGGGCGCAAGAAAAACTGTTTTTT
TRBJ1-1 - few TRBV12-3/TRBV12-4 CASSSYTSTEAFF TGTGCCAGCAGTTCCTATACCTCCACTGAAGCTTTCTTT